This T cell receptor (beta chain) derives from a study of shared clonotypes between healthy human individuals. Across the study: Three CD4 naive, three CD4 memory, two CD8 naive and one CD8 memory plate were used per donor. Study-level findings and limits: Clonotypes not shared had lower generation probabilities than those common to all four donors.

With 0 bases clipped from V and 3 bases from J, the junction kept 9 bases outside the gene matches. The germline gives CDR1 MDHEN, CDR2 SYDVKM. This CDR3 region has 19 residues. Splitting of each subset's genomic DNA was done evenly across several immunoSEQ plates. Some clones are missing from TCRdb's copy, which holds only in-frame ones; the method was immunoSEQ multiplex PCR. The sample lists 2.3 million or so clones, over 85% seen once, with under 0.45% in the top ten. As to this clone: The target antigen is unknown.

A split of CD4+ cells into CD45RA+ naive and CD45RA-negative memory subsets was performed. This clonotype was sampled from a man in his late teens or twenties in good health. Some clones in this sample may be carry-over from other donors' samples. This chain uses TRBV28 with TRBJ2-4; 12 bases are a match to TRBD2. The sequenced sample consisted of naive CD4+ T cells from PBMCs. Subset described: CD45RA+ positively selected. The CDR3 loop is CASSLWTSGSVGDKNIQYF. In nucleotides, the CDR3 is TGTGCCAGCAGTTTATGGACTAGCGGGAGCGTTGGTGACAAAAACATTCAGTACTTC.